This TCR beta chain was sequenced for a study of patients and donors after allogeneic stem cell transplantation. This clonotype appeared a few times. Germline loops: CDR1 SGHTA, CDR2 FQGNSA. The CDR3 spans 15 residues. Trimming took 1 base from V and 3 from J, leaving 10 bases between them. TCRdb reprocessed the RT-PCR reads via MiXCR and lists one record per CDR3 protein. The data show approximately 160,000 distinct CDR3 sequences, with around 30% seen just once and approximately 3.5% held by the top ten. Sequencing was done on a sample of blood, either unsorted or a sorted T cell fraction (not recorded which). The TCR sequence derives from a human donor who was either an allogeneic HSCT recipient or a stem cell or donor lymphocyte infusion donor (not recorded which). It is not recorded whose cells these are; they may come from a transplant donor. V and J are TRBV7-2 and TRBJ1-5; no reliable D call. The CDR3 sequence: CASSLEPLSNQPQHF. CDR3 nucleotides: TGTGCCAGCAGCTTAGAACCGCTCTCCAATCAGCCCCAGCATTTT. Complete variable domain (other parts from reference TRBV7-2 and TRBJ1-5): GAGVSQSPSNKVTEKGKDVELRCDPISGHTALYWYRQSLGQGLEFLIYFQGNSAPDKSGLPSDRFSAERTGGSVSTLTIQRTQQEDSAVYLCASSLEPLSNQPQHFGDGTRLSIL.